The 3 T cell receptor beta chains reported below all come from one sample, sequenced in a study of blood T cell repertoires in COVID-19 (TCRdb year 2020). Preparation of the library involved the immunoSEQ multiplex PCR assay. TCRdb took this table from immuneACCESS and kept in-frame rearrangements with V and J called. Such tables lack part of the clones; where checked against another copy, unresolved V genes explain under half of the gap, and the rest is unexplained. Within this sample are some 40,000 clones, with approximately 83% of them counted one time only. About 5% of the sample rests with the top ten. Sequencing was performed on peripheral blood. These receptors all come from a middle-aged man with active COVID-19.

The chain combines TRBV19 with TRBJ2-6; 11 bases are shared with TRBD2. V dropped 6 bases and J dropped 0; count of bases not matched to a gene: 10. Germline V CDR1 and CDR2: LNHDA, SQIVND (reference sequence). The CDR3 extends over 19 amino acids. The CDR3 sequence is CASSTGLAGSLSGANVLTF. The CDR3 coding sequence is TGTGCCAGTAGCACCGGACTAGCGGGTTCCCTCTCTGGGGCCAACGTCCTGACTTTC.

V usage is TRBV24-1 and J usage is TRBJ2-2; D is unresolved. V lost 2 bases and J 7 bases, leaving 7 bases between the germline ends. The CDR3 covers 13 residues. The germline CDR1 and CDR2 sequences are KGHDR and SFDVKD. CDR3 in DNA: TGTGCCACCAGTGATTCGTCTAACGGGGAGCTGTTTTTT. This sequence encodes CATSDSSNGELFF.

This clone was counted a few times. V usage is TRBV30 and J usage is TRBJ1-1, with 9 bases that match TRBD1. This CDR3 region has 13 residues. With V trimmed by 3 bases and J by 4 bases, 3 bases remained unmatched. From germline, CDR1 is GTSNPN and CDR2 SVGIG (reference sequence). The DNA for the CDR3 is TGTGCCTGGAGGGGACAGGGAGGCACTGAAGCTTTCTTT. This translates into CAWRGQGGTEAFF. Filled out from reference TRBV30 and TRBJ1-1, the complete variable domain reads SQTIHQWPATLVQPVGSPLSLECTVEGTSNPNLYWYRQAAGRGLQLLFYSVGIGQISSEVPQNLSASRPQDRQFILSSKKLLLSDSGFYLCAWRGQGGTEAFFGQGTRLTVV.